This TCR beta chain was identified during a study of identical twins. TCRdb re-called the 5' RACE reads through MiXCR, storing one row per CDR3 protein. This sample carries about 240,000 distinct CDR3 sequences, about 7.5% of them seen once, and the ten largest clones take under 6.5%. The study's findings and limits: Invariant cells of the MAIT and iNKT types might have partly distorted the zero-insertion analyses. Where beta out-of-frame sequences were concerned, excess twin sharing was weaker.

This clonotype was detected a few times. As yet, its antigen is unknown. The CDR3 extends over 15 amino acids. Germline CDR1 is KGHSH and CDR2 is LQKENI. Trimming removed 2 bases from V and 2 bases from J, with 10 bases in between. This sample also appeared in a second study, on yellow fever vaccine responses in identical twins.

The sequencing input was CD8+ T cells sorted from blood. The J gene is TRBJ2-1, the V gene TRBV18, with unresolved D. This clonotype was sampled from a woman aged 18 to 35 in good health. Here the CDR3 reads CASSPADYPYNEQFF. The DNA of the CDR3 is TGTGCCAGCTCACCAGCGGATTACCCCTACAATGAGCAGTTCTTC.